These 23 T cell receptor beta chains came from one sample sequenced in a study of a mutant IDH1 vaccine in newly diagnosed glioma. Data came from immunoSEQ multiplex PCR; TCRdb stores just in-frame clones and leaves some out. In the table there are about 40,000 clones, roughly 84% of which are singletons. These TCRs are of unknown antigen specificity. Time point reported: week 11, during vaccination. Topical imiquimod accompanied each vaccine dose, which consisted of 300 ug of mutant IDH1 20-mer peptide. The source was PBMCs, collected from a glioma patient whose treatment included an IDH1 peptide vaccine. Receptors were obtained from a middle-aged man with glioma.

The rearrangement links TRBV13 to TRBJ2-7; D call uncertain. The V and J ends lost 5 bases and 4 bases respectively, with 15 bases between them. The germline V gene has CDR1 PRHDT and CDR2 FYEKMQ (reference sequence). CDR3 length equals 14 residues. Written as DNA, the CDR3 is TGTGCCAGCAGCCCCACTAACAGCAGATACGAGCAGTACTTC. Protein sequence: CASSPTNSRYEQYF.

The chain carries TRBV19 and TRBJ1-4; D not certain. Germline V CDR1 and CDR2: LNHDA, SQIVND (reference sequence). This CDR3 comprises 15 residues. Trimming took 4 bases from V and 4 from J, leaving 13 bases between them. The CDR3 nucleotides read TGTGCCAGTAGTAAGACGCGGTGGCTTAATGAAAAACTGTTTTTT. Translating gives CASSKTRWLNEKLFF.

This clone has just one count. The rearrangement joins TRBV6-5 to TRBJ2-7; a weak D match, TRBD1 (6 bases). Trimming left V 6 bases short and J 6 bases short, with 15 bases between. Germline CDR1 MNHEY, CDR2 SVGAGI. The CDR3 contains 13 residues. CDR3 protein: CASRRGTGPEQYF. CDR3 DNA sequence: TGTGCCAGCAGAAGGGGCACAGGGCCCGAGCAGTACTTC.

Only one count was recorded for this clone. The chain is built from TRBV19 and TRBJ1-2; tentative D call: TRBD1 (6 bases). Germline assignment: CDR1 LNHDA and CDR2 SQIVND (reference sequence). V shed 4 bases and J shed 0 bases, with 9 bases lying between them. The CDR3 is 14 residues long. CDR3 residues: CASSTDSPNYGYTF. The CDR3 DNA follows: TGTGCCAGTAGTACGGACAGCCCTAACTATGGCTACACCTTC.

This chain uses TRBV11-1 with TRBJ2-5; D is ambiguous. CDR1 SGHAT and CDR2 FQDESV come from the germline V gene (reference sequence). The CDR3 has 12 residues. V dropped 2 bases and J dropped 2 bases, with 3 bases sitting between them. The CDR3 sequence is CASSLTQETQYF. CDR3 in DNA: TGTGCCAGCAGCTTAACACAAGAGACCCAGTACTTC. The full variable domain, rest sourced from reference TRBV11-1 and TRBJ2-5, is EAEVAQSPRYKITEKSQAVAFWCDPISGHATLYWYRQILGQGPELLVQFQDESVVDDSQLPKDRFSAERLKGVDSTLKIQPAELGDSAMYLCASSLTQETQYFGPGTRLLVL.

This rearrangement joins TRBV5-5 to TRBJ1-4, with TRBD1 matching over 7 bases. This CDR3 has 15 residues. V lost 4 bases and J lost 4; bases outside the gene matches: 7. In germline, CDR1 is SGHKS, CDR2 YYEKEE (reference sequence). CDR3 in DNA: TGTGCCAGCAGCGTGACAGGGCAGAATAATGAAAAACTGTTTTTT. Translating it yields CASSVTGQNNEKLFF.

The genes are TRBV27 and TRBJ2-1; D is ambiguous. Trimming removed 6 bases at V and 8 bases at J, with 14 bases between. The CDR3 is 13 residues long. The germline gives CDR1 MNHEY, CDR2 SMNVEV (reference sequence). The CDR3 coding sequence is TGTGCCAGCAGACTATTACTCGGCCATGAGCAGTTCTTC. It yields the protein CASRLLLGHEQFF.

The chain links TRBV6-1 to TRBJ2-3, with TRBD2 matching over 12 bases. Germline V lookup: CDR1 MNHNS, CDR2 SASEGT. The CDR3 loop spans 19 amino acids. V lost 4 bases to trimming and J lost 4 bases; unmatched junction nucleotides: 15. CDR3 bases: TGTGCCAGCAGTGGGGGCTGGGGTCCTAGCGGGAGGGCATCAGATACGCAGTATTTT. Translation gives CASSGGWGPSGRASDTQYF.

This sequence joins TRBV7-3 and TRBJ2-2; D remains ambiguous. The CDR3 sequence is 14 residues long. Trimming took off 5 bases at V and 1 base at J, with 8 bases between the two ends. Germline V gene lookup returns CDR1 SGHTA and CDR2 FQGTGA. Written as DNA, the CDR3 is TGTGCCAGCAGCACTGACTGGAACACCGGGGAGCTGTTTTTT. This sequence encodes CASSTDWNTGELFF. Looking up the rest from reference TRBV7-3 and TRBJ2-2 gives the full variable domain: GAGVSQTPSNKVTEKGKYVELRCDPISGHTALYWYRQSLGQGPEFLIYFQGTGAADDSGLPNDRFFAVRPEGSVSTLKIQRTERGDSAVYLCASSTDWNTGELFFGEGSRLTVL.

The chain employs TRBV5-4 and TRBJ1-2; possibly TRBD1 for D (5 bases). The CDR3 is made up of 15 amino acids. The germline V gene has CDR1 SGHNT and CDR2 YYREEE (reference sequence). The V end lost 1 base, the J end lost 4 bases, and 14 bases lay between the germline ends. The CDR3 nucleotides read TGTGCCAGCAGCTTGTCTTTCGGGGGGATCTATGGCTACACCTTC. The encoded protein is CASSLSFGGIYGYTF.

V usage is TRBV9 and J usage is TRBJ2-7; D is unclear. This CDR3 contains 15 residues. The germline CDR1 and CDR2 sequences are SGDLS and YYNGEE. Trimming stripped 0 bases from V and 0 bases from J, with 10 bases between. The CDR3 protein is CASSVGVTSSYEQYF. DNA for the CDR3: TGTGCCAGCAGCGTAGGAGTTACAAGCTCCTACGAGCAGTACTTC.

V gene TRBV15 combines with J gene TRBJ1-3; D uncertain. Germline V gives CDR1 LNHNV, CDR2 YYDKDF (reference sequence). The CDR3 has 16 amino acids. Trimming shortened V by 0 bases and J by 0 bases, and 9 bases separated the two germline ends. The CDR3 loop reads CATSRDVSGSGNTIYF. The CDR3 nucleotides read TGTGCCACCAGCAGAGATGTATCGGGCTCTGGAAACACCATATATTTT.

V is TRBV5-4 and J is TRBJ2-7; TRBD1 matches 9 bases. V dropped 3 bases and J dropped 3; count of bases not matched to a gene: 4. Looked up from germline, CDR1 is SGHNT and CDR2 is YYREEE (reference sequence). The CDR3 runs 14 residues. CDR3 region: CASSWTGEDYEQYF. The CDR3 DNA is TGTGCCAGCAGCTGGACAGGGGAGGACTACGAGCAGTACTTC.

V usage is TRBV27 and J usage is TRBJ2-7; the match to TRBD2 covers 8 bases. Germline loops: CDR1 MNHEY, CDR2 SMNVEV (reference sequence). Trimming took 5 bases from V and 3 from J; bases not matched to a gene: 6. The CDR3 is 14 residues long. The CDR3 loop reads CASSGERESYEQYF. The CDR3 nucleotides are TGTGCCAGCAGTGGCGAGCGGGAGAGCTACGAGCAGTACTTC.

The chain links TRBV4-1 to TRBJ2-1, with TRBD2 matching over 7 bases. V lost 1 base to trimming and J lost 4 bases; unmatched junction nucleotides: 4. CDR1 is MGHRA and CDR2 is YSYEKL in the germline V gene. The CDR3 runs 15 residues. As DNA, the CDR3 is TGCGCCAGCAGCCAAGCACTAGCGTCTTACAATGAGCAGTTCTTC. This gives the protein CASSQALASYNEQFF.

J is TRBJ2-7 and V is TRBV5-6, with 7 bases matching TRBD1. Germline loops: CDR1 SGHDT, CDR2 YYEEEE. V lost 5 bases and J lost 5; bases outside the gene matches: 10. The CDR3 runs 14 residues. As DNA, the CDR3 is TGTGCCAGCAGGTCAGGGGGAAAGGTCCACGAGCAGTACTTC. This codes for CASRSGGKVHEQYF.

V gene TRBV4-1 combines with J gene TRBJ2-5; unclear D gene. CDR3 size: 15 residues. Germline assignment: CDR1 MGHRA and CDR2 YSYEKL. V gave up 0 bases and J gave up 2 bases, with 10 bases separating them. CDR3 residues: CASSQEYDGQETQYF. The CDR3 DNA follows: TGCGCCAGCAGCCAAGAATATGACGGACAAGAGACCCAGTACTTC.

The chain combines TRBV7-2 with TRBJ2-5; TRBD1 matches at 7 bases. Per germline, CDR1 SGHTA and CDR2 FQGNSA. There are 13 residues in the CDR3. With V trimmed by 4 bases and J by 6 bases, 5 bases remained unmatched. Written as DNA, the CDR3 is TGTGCCAGCAGCTCAGGGACAGCGAAGACCCAGTACTTC. Its protein is CASSSGTAKTQYF.

The V call is TRBV20-1, the J call TRBJ2-7, with D perhaps matching TRBD2 (7 bases). The V and J ends lost 5 bases and 10 bases respectively, with 15 bases between them. Germline loops: CDR1 DFQATT, CDR2 SNEGSKA (reference sequence). CDR3 length: 11 residues. CDR3 loop: CSAGGGPVQYF. CDR3 coding DNA: TGCAGTGCTGGGGGGGGCCCTGTTCAGTACTTC.

This clone was counted a few times. The chain employs TRBV2 and TRBJ1-2; 9 positions match TRBD1. Per germline, CDR1 SNHLY and CDR2 FYNNEI. The CDR3 runs to 14 residues. With V trimmed by 8 bases and J by 5 bases, 9 bases remained unmatched. As DNA, the CDR3 is TGTGCCAGCGGAGCACAGGGGGCGAATTATGGCTACACCTTC. Translated, it gives CASGAQGANYGYTF. Supplemented by reference TRBV2 and TRBJ1-2, the full variable domain reads EPEVTQTPSHQVTQMGQEVILRCVPISNHLYFYWYRQILGQKVEFLVSFYNNEISEKSEIFDDQFSVERPDGSNFTLKIRSTKLEDSAMYFCASGAQGANYGYTFGSGTRLTVV.

V is TRBV5-5 and J is TRBJ1-5; 7 positions match TRBD1. The CDR3 contains 17 residues. Trimming took 2 bases from V and 7 from J; bases not matched to a gene: 15. CDR1 SGHKS and CDR2 YYEKEE come from the germline V gene (reference sequence). The chain's CDR3 is CASSFSRVAGGLQPQHF. In DNA form, the CDR3 reads TGTGCCAGCAGCTTTTCTCGAGTAGCAGGGGGTTTACAGCCCCAGCATTTT.

The chain has TRBV10-3 and TRBJ2-1, with 7 nucleotides matching TRBD2. This CDR3 region has 16 residues. The V segment lost 0 bases and the J segment 7 bases; nucleotides outside the gene matches: 9. Germline V CDR1 and CDR2: ENHRY, SYGVKD. Here the CDR3 DNA reads TGTGCCATCAGTGAGTCGACGGGAGGCCACTGGAATGAGCAGTTCTTC. This translates into CAISESTGGHWNEQFF.

The genes are TRBV14 and TRBJ2-7; TRBD2 aligns across 11 bases. Germline CDR1 and CDR2: SGHDN and FVKESK. V shed 1 base and J 3 bases; nucleotides not matched to a gene: 2. There are 15 residues in the CDR3. CDR3 sequence (DNA): TGTGCCAGCAGCCAAGGACTAGCGGGGTTCTACGAGCAGTACTTC. It codes for CASSQGLAGFYEQYF.